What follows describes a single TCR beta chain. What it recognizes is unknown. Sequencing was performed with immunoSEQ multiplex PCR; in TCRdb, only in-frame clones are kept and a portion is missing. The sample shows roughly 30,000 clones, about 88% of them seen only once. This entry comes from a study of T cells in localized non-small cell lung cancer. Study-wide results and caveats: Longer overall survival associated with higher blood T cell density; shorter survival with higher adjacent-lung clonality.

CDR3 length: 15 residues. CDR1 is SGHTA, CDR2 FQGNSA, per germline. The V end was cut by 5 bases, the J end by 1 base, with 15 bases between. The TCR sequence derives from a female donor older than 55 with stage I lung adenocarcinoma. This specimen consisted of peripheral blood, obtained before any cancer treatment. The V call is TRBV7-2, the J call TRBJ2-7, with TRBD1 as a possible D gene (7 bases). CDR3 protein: CASSPSGGISYEQYF. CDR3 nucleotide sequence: TGTGCCAGCAGCCCATCAGGGGGGATTTCCTACGAGCAGTACTTC.